This T cell receptor (beta chain) derives from a study of chemoradiotherapy in HPV16-positive cancers. As for the study in general: A couple of HPV16-positive patients' cells yielded candidate HPV-specific clones and common motifs. Broader study findings: During treatment, candidate HPV-specific clones and E7-related motifs expanded in tumor. In HPV16-positive patients, HPV-responsive T-cell expansion tracked better recurrence-free survival.

Comments on this clone: What it binds is unknown.

Germline assignment: CDR1 MNHEY and CDR2 SMNVEV (reference sequence). The CDR3 consists of 13 residues. V was shortened by 5 bases and J by 7 bases, with 14 bases between the two germline ends. Libraries were prepared by immunoSEQ multiplex PCR; TCRdb keeps only in-frame clonotypes and omits some of them. The data hold 5,400 or so clones, with 65% to 80% observed a single time. Repertoires were sampled repeatedly during chemoradiotherapy. Sequencing used tumor tissue, obtained from a patient who underwent chemoradiotherapy. This TCR came from a human donor with HPV-associated anogenital cancer. V is TRBV27 and J is TRBJ2-5, with D maybe TRBD1 (8 bases). The DNA of the CDR3 is TGTGCCAGCAGTCCGACAGGGGAGGGGACCCAGTACTTC. It specifies CASSPTGEGTQYF.